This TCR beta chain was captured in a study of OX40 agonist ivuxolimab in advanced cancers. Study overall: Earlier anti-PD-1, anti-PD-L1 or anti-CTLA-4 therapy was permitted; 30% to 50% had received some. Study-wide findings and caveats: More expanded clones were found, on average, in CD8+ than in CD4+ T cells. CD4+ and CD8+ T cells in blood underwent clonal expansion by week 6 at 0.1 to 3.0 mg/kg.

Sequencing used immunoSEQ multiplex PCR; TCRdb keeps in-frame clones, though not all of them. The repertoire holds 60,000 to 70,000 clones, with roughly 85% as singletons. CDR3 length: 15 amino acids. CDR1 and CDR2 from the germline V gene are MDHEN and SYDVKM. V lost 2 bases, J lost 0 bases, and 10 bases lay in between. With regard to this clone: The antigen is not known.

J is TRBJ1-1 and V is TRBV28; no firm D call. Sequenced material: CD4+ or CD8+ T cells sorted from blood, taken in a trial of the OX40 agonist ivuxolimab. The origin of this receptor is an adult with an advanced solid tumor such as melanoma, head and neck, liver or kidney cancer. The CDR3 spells CASSLTSPMNTEAFF. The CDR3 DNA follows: TGTGCCAGCAGTTTAACGTCGCCTATGAACACTGAAGCTTTCTTT.